These T cell receptor beta chains were read from a single sample in a study of preoperative IRX-2 immunotherapy in early breast cancer. Clones were read by immunoSEQ multiplex PCR, and TCRdb kept only the in-frame ones, dropping some. Here the sample spans about 42,000 clones, 70% to 80% being singletons. The specimen was tumor tissue, collected after IRX-2 immunotherapy. Receptors originate from a human donor with breast cancer. The CDR3 runs from the conserved cysteine through the conserved F or W. A D gene is named only where the DNA matches it firmly. The size of a clone is reported for some rows only, either as once, few or many, or as a class for expanded clones.

CDR3 DNA | CDR3 protein | J gene | V gene | D gene | CDR3 length | clone size
TGTGCCAGCAGCTCCTCCGCGGCCTTTTCCTATGGCTACACCTTC | CASSSSAAFSYGYTF | TRBJ1-2 | TRBV11-3 | NA | 15 | NA
TGCGCCAGCAGCATAGATGCAACTAATGAAAAACTGTTTTTT | CASSIDATNEKLFF | TRBJ1-4 | TRBV5-1 | NA | 14 | NA
TGTGCCAGCTCACCACCGAGTCAGGAGATTGAAAAACTGTTTTTT | CASSPPSQEIEKLFF | TRBJ1-4 | TRBV18 | NA | 15 | NA
TGCGCCAGCAGCTTGGCCCAGGCGGGCTACGAGCAGTACTTC | CASSLAQAGYEQYF | TRBJ2-7 | TRBV5-1 | NA | 14 | NA
TGTGCCAGCTATGACAGGGGAAGGTATGGCTACACCTTC | CASYDRGRYGYTF | TRBJ1-2 | TRBV28 | TRBD1 | 13 | NA
TGTGCCAGCAGCTTGCCCTCCGAACATTGGCCCCGAAACATTCAGTACTTC | CASSLPSEHWPRNIQYF | TRBJ2-4 | TRBV11-3 | NA | 17 | few
TGTGCCAGCAGCATAGGACTAGCGGAAGAGACCCAGTACTTC | CASSIGLAEETQYF | TRBJ2-5 | TRBV7-1 | TRBD2 | 14 | NA
TGTGCCAGCAGCGTGAACCGGGGCCTGAATGAAAAACTGTTTTTT | CASSVNRGLNEKLFF | TRBJ1-4 | TRBV11-3 | NA | 15 | medium-sized
TGTGCCAGCAGTTCGAGATGGGAGACCCAGTACTTC | CASSSRWETQYF | TRBJ2-5 | TRBV6-8 | NA | 12 | once
TGTGCCAGCAGTGAGGGCAGGGGTAGGCAGACCCAGTACTTC | CASSEGRGRQTQYF | TRBJ2-5 | TRBV6-8 | NA | 14 | NA
TGTGCCAGCAGCCGGGACAGGTTGGGGCCCCAGCATTTT | CASSRDRLGPQHF | TRBJ1-5 | TRBV6-8 | TRBD1 | 13 | NA
TGTGCCAGCAGCGGGTCCAGGGGGTCCTACGAGCAGTACTTC | CASSGSRGSYEQYF | TRBJ2-7 | TRBV6-8 | TRBD1 | 14 | medium-sized
TGTGCCAGCAGCTTGGGGCAGGTGGTGGGGACTGAAGCTTTCTTT | CASSLGQVVGTEAFF | TRBJ1-1 | TRBV11-3 | NA | 15 | NA
TGTGCCAGCGGGACGGATTATAATTCACCCCTCCACTTT | CASGTDYNSPLHF | TRBJ1-6 | TRBV9 | NA | 13 | NA
TGCAGCTGCGGGACAAGGTACACAGATACGCAGTATTTT | CSCGTRYTDTQYF | TRBJ2-3 | TRBV29-1 | NA | 13 | once
TGCGCCAGCAGCTTGGAGCGGCTAAATTCCTACGAGCAGTACTTC | CASSLERLNSYEQYF | TRBJ2-7 | TRBV5-1 | NA | 15 | NA
TGTGCCAGCAGCAACAGCGGGGGAAATCAGCCCCAGCATTTT | CASSNSGGNQPQHF | TRBJ1-5 | TRBV11-3 | NA | 14 | NA
TGCGCCAGCAGTGAGTCGTCGGGAGGGCTTCAGCCCCAGCATTTT | CASSESSGGLQPQHF | TRBJ1-5 | TRBV10-2 | NA | 15 | NA
TGTGCCATCACCGGGCAGTATAGCAATCAGCCCCAGCATTTT | CAITGQYSNQPQHF | TRBJ1-5 | TRBV6-8 | NA | 14 | NA
TGTGCCAGCAGCTCCTATCTGACAGAAGAGACCCAATACTTC | CASSSYLTEETQYF | TRBJ2-5 | TRBV11-3 | NA | 14 | NA
TGTGCCAGCAGCACCTATTACGGGGGATCGAGGGCTGAAGCTTTCTTT | CASSTYYGGSRAEAFF | TRBJ1-1 | TRBV11-3 | NA | 16 | NA
TGTGCCAGCTCTCCTGACAGCCTCTCTGGAAACACCATATATTTT | CASSPDSLSGNTIYF | TRBJ1-3 | TRBV18 | NA | 15 | NA
TGTGCCAGCAGCTTGGGACTAGGGGCTACAAGAACGGATGAGCAGTTCTTC | CASSLGLGATRTDEQFF | TRBJ2-1 | TRBV6-7 | TRBD2 | 17 | NA